Each of the 26 T cell receptor beta chains below was sequenced from the same sample in a study of control samples from healthy donors and cancer patients. The repertoire was sequenced with immunoSEQ multiplex PCR; TCRdb's copy has only in-frame clones and lacks some. The table records 90,000 to 150,000 clones, about nine tenths of them present only once. The source material was blood. The receptors derive from a man aged 35 to 55 in good health.

Only a few counts were recorded for this clone. The chain couples TRBV5-8 to TRBJ2-5, with 9 bases matching TRBD1. J lost 4 bases, V lost 0 bases, and 7 bases had no gene match. The germline V gene has CDR1 SGHTS and CDR2 YDEGEE. This CDR3 is 16 amino acids long. The CDR3 DNA reads as TGTGCCAGCAGCTTGGGGACAGGGGTGGGTCCAGAGACCCAGTACTTC. Protein: CASSLGTGVGPETQYF.

The V call is TRBV24-1, the J call TRBJ2-2, with 10 nucleotides matching TRBD1. Germline assignment: CDR1 KGHDR and CDR2 SFDVKD. The V and J ends lost 2 bases and 4 bases, in that order; junction bases with no gene match: 3. The CDR3 has 16 amino acids. CDR3 sequence: CATSDSGQGGTGELFF. CDR3 coding DNA: TGTGCCACCAGTGATTCAGGACAGGGGGGCACCGGGGAGCTGTTTTTT.

This chain uses TRBV6-4 with TRBJ1-6; 7 positions agree with TRBD1. CDR3 length: 16 amino acids. Per the germline V gene, CDR1 is MRHNA and CDR2 is SNTAGT. J was trimmed by 10 bases and V by 5 bases; bases with no gene match: 14. The chain's CDR3 is CASSSRGADRQSPLHF. Here the CDR3 DNA reads TGTGCCAGCAGTTCGAGAGGGGCGGACAGGCAATCACCCCTCCACTTT.

V and J are TRBV10-2 and TRBJ2-3, with D possibly TRBD1 on 6 matching bases. There are 15 residues in the CDR3. V gave up 6 bases and J gave up 2 bases, with 15 bases separating them. Germline CDR1 is WSHSY and CDR2 is SAAADI. The CDR3 bases are TGCGCCAGCAGCGACAGGTTGGGGAACACAGATACGCAGTATTTT. Its translation: CASSDRLGNTDTQYF.

In this sample, this clone turned up once. The chain has TRBV18 and TRBJ1-4, with 10 bases fitting TRBD1. The V gene's germline CDR1 is KGHSH and CDR2 LQKENI. The CDR3 has 17 residues. Trimming cost V 6 bases and J 10 bases; bases outside gene matches: 17. CDR3 sequence: CASSDPGTGAYYGKLFF. CDR3 nucleotide sequence: TGTGCCAGCTCGGACCCGGGGACAGGGGCATATTATGGAAAACTGTTTTTT.

J is TRBJ2-7 and V is TRBV12-2. TRBV12-2 is a known pseudogene. The CDR3 length is 15 residues. The CDR3 coding sequence is TGTGCAAGTCGCTTACAGAGATTTCTCTCCTACGAGCAGTACTTC. This gives the protein CASRLQRFLSYEQYF.

This rearrangement joins TRBV5-1 to TRBJ2-2; the match to TRBD1 covers 7 bases. CDR3 length: 15 amino acids. The ends lost 4 bases at V and 0 bases at J; junction bases unmatched: 3. Per the germline V gene, CDR1 is SGHRS and CDR2 is YFSETQ. The CDR3 DNA sequence: TGCGCCAGCAGCCCGGGACAGACGAACACCGGGGAGCTGTTTTTT. It translates to CASSPGQTNTGELFF.

The chain combines TRBV6-1 with TRBJ1-3; TRBD1 matches at 7 bases. CDR3 length equals 17 residues. The germline V gene encodes CDR1 MNHNS and CDR2 SASEGT. The ends lost 2 bases at V and 0 bases at J; junction bases unmatched: 7. The CDR3 loop is CASSEYATGVSGNTIYF. Here the CDR3 DNA reads TGTGCCAGCAGTGAATACGCTACAGGGGTCTCTGGAAACACCATATATTTT.

This clone appeared a single time. The rearrangement links TRBV21-1 to TRBJ1-6. TRBV21-1 is an annotated pseudogene. This CDR3 comprises 17 residues. CDR3 in DNA: TGTGCCAGCAGCAATTCCCCGGGACACGGGGGACCGGAAGCCCTCCACTTT. This codes for CASSNSPGHGGPEALHF.

J is TRBJ2-1 and V is TRBV6-5; 10 positions agree with TRBD2. The germline gives CDR1 MNHEY, CDR2 SVGAGI. Trimming at V came to 2 bases and at J to 5 bases, leaving 6 bases not matched to a gene. This CDR3 is built from 16 residues. CDR3 residues: CASSYNSGGADNEQFF. The DNA for the CDR3 is TGTGCCAGCAGTTACAACAGCGGGGGGGCCGACAATGAGCAGTTCTTC.

The genes are TRBV19 and TRBJ1-5; TRBD1 matches 8 bases. CDR1 is LNHDA, CDR2 SQIVND, per germline (reference sequence). With 7 bases clipped from V and 2 bases from J, the junction kept 4 bases outside the gene matches. The CDR3 runs 14 residues. Here the CDR3 reads CASTQTGGNQPQHF. CDR3 DNA: TGTGCCAGTACACAGACAGGGGGCAATCAGCCCCAGCATTTT.

The genes are TRBV29-1 and TRBJ2-3, with D hard to call. Trimming cost V 3 bases and J 0 bases, with 7 bases left between them. CDR3 length equals 13 residues. CDR1 SQVTM and CDR2 ANQGSEA come from the germline V gene. CDR3 loop: CSVDMPSTDTQYF. The CDR3 bases are TGCAGCGTTGATATGCCTAGCACAGATACGCAGTATTTT.

V gene TRBV5-1 combines with J gene TRBJ1-3; no firm D call. V lost 4 bases, J lost 6 bases, and 14 bases lay in between. The germline V gene encodes CDR1 SGHRS and CDR2 YFSETQ. CDR3 length: 14 amino acids. CDR3 protein: CASSLPGGLNTIYF. Here the CDR3 DNA reads TGCGCCAGCAGCCTACCAGGAGGGTTAAACACCATATATTTT. The variable domain in full, with the rest retrieved from reference TRBV5-1 and TRBJ1-3, is KAGVTQTPRYLIKTRGQQVTLSCSPISGHRSVSWYQQTPGQGLQFLFEYFSETQRNKGNFPGRFSGRQFSNSRSEMNVSTLELGDSALYLCASSLPGGLNTIYFGEGSWLTVV.

The chain employs TRBV4-1 and TRBJ1-6, with D uncertain. CDR1 and CDR2 from the germline V gene are MGHRA and YSYEKL. CDR3 length equals 15 residues. V was trimmed by 1 base and J by 9 bases, leaving 13 bases between them. CDR3 sequence reads: CASSQGADFGSPLHF. In DNA, the CDR3 is TGCGCCAGCAGCCAAGGGGCAGACTTTGGTTCACCCCTCCACTTT.

The chain has TRBV18 and TRBJ1-2; the match to TRBD1 covers 7 bases. The length of the CDR3 is 14 residues. V dropped 0 bases and J dropped 4; count of bases not matched to a gene: 2. The germline CDR1 and CDR2 sequences are KGHSH and LQKENI. The CDR3 sequence: CASSPPGGTYGYTF. CDR3 DNA: TGTGCCAGCTCACCACCAGGGGGCACCTATGGCTACACCTTC.

This rearrangement joins TRBV10-2 to TRBJ1-1; possibly TRBD1 for D (5 bases). The CDR3 has 13 amino acids. V was trimmed by 7 bases and J by 3 bases, leaving 12 bases between them. Germline CDR1 and CDR2: WSHSY and SAAADI. The CDR3, as DNA: TGCGCCAGCAAGGTCCAGGGATACACTGAAGCTTTCTTT. It yields the protein CASKVQGYTEAFF.

The rearrangement joins TRBV10-3 to TRBJ2-5; D call uncertain. There are 13 residues in the CDR3. V was cut by 2 bases and J by 0 bases, with 4 bases left in between. Germline V gene lookup returns CDR1 ENHRY and CDR2 SYGVKD. The CDR3 DNA reads TGTGCCATCAGTGAGAACTACCAAGAGACCCAGTACTTC. This codes for CAISENYQETQYF.

The chain uses TRBV7-5 and TRBJ1-2; the D call of TRBD1 is as the table states it, not checked on the DNA. TRBV7-5 is designated a pseudogene. This CDR3 is built from 15 residues. DNA of the CDR3: TGTGTCAGAAGCGTAACCACAGGGGGCGCGAGGGGCTACACCTTC. Its translation: CVRSVTTGGARGYTF.

The rearrangement joins TRBV15 to TRBJ1-4; D not resolved. CDR1 is LNHNV, CDR2 YYDKDF, per germline (reference sequence). The CDR3 is made up of 15 amino acids. V lost 0 bases, J lost 6 bases, and 11 bases lay in between. Here the CDR3 reads CATSRDRRRDEKLFF. The DNA for the CDR3 is TGTGCCACCAGCAGAGATCGGCGGAGGGATGAAAAACTGTTTTTT.

This clone was observed a few times. J is TRBJ2-7 and V is TRBV7-2, with 9 bases fitting TRBD2. V was pared by 5 bases and J by 6 bases, with 8 bases of the junction left unmatched. CDR1 and CDR2 (germline): SGHTA, FQGNSA. The CDR3 runs 14 residues. CDR3 amino acids: CASSPTSGPREQYF. The CDR3 nucleotides are TGTGCCAGCAGCCCGACTAGCGGACCTCGCGAGCAGTACTTC.

The gene calls are TRBV5-1 and TRBJ1-3, with D possibly TRBD1 on 5 matching bases. CDR1 SGHRS and CDR2 YFSETQ come from the germline V gene. The CDR3 extends over 14 amino acids. V lost 5 bases and J lost 1, with 10 bases in between. CDR3 region: CASRRGESGNTIYF. As DNA, the CDR3 is TGCGCCAGCAGACGAGGGGAATCTGGAAACACCATATATTTT.

The V gene is TRBV6-5, the J gene TRBJ1-1, with D hard to call. The V gene's germline CDR1 is MNHEY and CDR2 SVGAGI. V was cut by 0 bases and J by 0 bases, with 11 bases left in between. CDR3 length: 16 amino acids. The CDR3 reads CASSYSTGSMNTEAFF. The CDR3 nucleotides are TGTGCCAGCAGTTACTCGACGGGCAGCATGAACACTGAAGCTTTCTTT.

The chain employs TRBV30 and TRBJ2-1; no clear D. Deletions cut 0 bases from V and 10 bases from J, with 10 bases between. CDR1 and CDR2 from the germline V gene are GTSNPN and SVGIG (reference sequence). This CDR3 contains 12 residues. The CDR3 here is CAWSVYTPEQFF. The CDR3 nucleotides are TGTGCCTGGAGTGTCTACACCCCGGAGCAGTTCTTC. The entire variable domain, with the rest obtained from reference TRBV30 and TRBJ2-1, is as follows: SQTIHQWPATLVQPVGSPLSLECTVEGTSNPNLYWYRQAAGRGLQLLFYSVGIGQISSEVPQNLSASRPQDRQFILSSKKLLLSDSGFYLCAWSVYTPEQFFGPGTRLTVL.

The chain employs TRBV4-3 and TRBJ2-3, with D perhaps matching TRBD1 or TRBD2 (5 bases each). V was clipped by 0 bases and J by 8 bases, with 15 bases between them. The length of the CDR3 is 15 residues. Germline V gives CDR1 LGHNA, CDR2 YSLEER. The CDR3 bases are TGCGCCAGCAGCCAAGATAGGGACGCGTCTCTTACGCAGTATTTT. This sequence encodes CASSQDRDASLTQYF.

The rearrangement links TRBV4-2 to TRBJ1-3; 7 nucleotides line up with TRBD1. V lost 2 bases, J lost 1 base, and 2 bases stayed unmatched. Germline V gene lookup returns CDR1 LGHNA and CDR2 YNFKEQ. The CDR3 has 15 amino acids. The CDR3: CASSQPTGSGNTIYF. As DNA, the CDR3 is TGTGCCAGCAGCCAACCGACAGGGTCTGGAAACACCATATATTTT.

This sequence joins TRBV3-1 (or the pseudogene TRBV3-2) and TRBJ2-6; weak D call: TRBD1 (5 bases). Trimming stripped 1 base from V and 1 base from J, with 8 bases between. The CDR3 runs to 16 residues. CDR1 is LGHDT and CDR2 is YNNKEL in the germline V gene (reference sequence). Here the CDR3 reads CASSQGTPSGANVLTF. DNA of the CDR3: TGTGCCAGCAGCCAAGGGACACCTTCTGGGGCCAACGTCCTGACTTTC.